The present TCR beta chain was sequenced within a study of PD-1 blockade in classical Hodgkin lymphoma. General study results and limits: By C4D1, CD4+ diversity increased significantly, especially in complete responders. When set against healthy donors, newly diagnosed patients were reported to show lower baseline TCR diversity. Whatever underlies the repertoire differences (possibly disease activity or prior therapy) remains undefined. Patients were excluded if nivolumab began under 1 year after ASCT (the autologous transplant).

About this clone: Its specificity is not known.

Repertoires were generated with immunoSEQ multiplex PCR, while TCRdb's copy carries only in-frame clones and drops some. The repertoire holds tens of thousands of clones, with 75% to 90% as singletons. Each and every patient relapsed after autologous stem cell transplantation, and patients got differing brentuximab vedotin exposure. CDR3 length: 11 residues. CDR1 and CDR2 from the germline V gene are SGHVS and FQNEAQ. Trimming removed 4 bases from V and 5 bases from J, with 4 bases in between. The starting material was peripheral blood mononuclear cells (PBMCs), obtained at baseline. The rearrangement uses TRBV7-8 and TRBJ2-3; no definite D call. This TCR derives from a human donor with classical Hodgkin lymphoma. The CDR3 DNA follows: TGTGCCAGCAGCTCCCGAGATACGCAGTATTTT. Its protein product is CASSSRDTQYF. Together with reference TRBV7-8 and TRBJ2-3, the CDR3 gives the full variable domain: GAGVSQSPRYKVAKRGQDVALRCDPISGHVSLFWYQQALGQGPEFLTYFQNEAQLDKSGLPSDRFFAERPEGSVSTLKIQRTQQEDSAVYLCASSSRDTQYFGPGTRLTVL.